This TCR beta chain was recovered during a study of blood T cell repertoires in COVID-19. Study summary: T cells, B-cell-depleted T cells, or PBMCs supplied cDNA or gDNA.

In the authors' methods: Nucleated cell counts were estimated from reference gene primer amplification. The assay was immunoSEQ multiplex PCR, and TCRdb's table has in-frame clones only and misses some. The DNA gave D and trimming, while V, J and clone size come from that table. The sample consists of about 400,000 clones, around 90% of them appearing once. This CDR3 contains 14 residues. V was trimmed by 4 bases and J by 3 bases, leaving 12 bases between them. Germline assignment: CDR1 KGHSH and CDR2 LQKENI. Participant ages covered roughly 18 to 89 years across around 22 US areas. Allocation to cohorts depended on clinical history reported by the participants.

The sample taken for sequencing was PBMCs or T cells enriched from blood (not recorded which). The receptor comes from a young woman with acute COVID-19. The chain has TRBV18 and TRBJ1-1, with a weak D call TRBD1 (5 bases). The CDR3 DNA sequence: TGTGCCAGCTCACTCAATCAGGGTTACACTGAAGCTTTCTTT. Its translation: CASSLNQGYTEAFF.